Listed below are T cell receptor beta chains from one sample, sequenced in a study of cytomegalovirus exposure and HLA in healthy donors. Produced via immunoSEQ multiplex PCR; TCRdb's table is partial and in-frame only. The repertoire holds tens of thousands of clones, with roughly 86% as singletons. Source material: PBMCs. These receptors came from a woman aged 18-29 years in good health and CMV-seropositive. The CDR3 runs from the conserved cysteine through the conserved F or W. A D gene is named only where the DNA matches it firmly. Expanded clones are given a class, and other clones once, few, many or no size at all.

15 | TRBJ2-2 | TRBV7-7 | TRBD1 | - | CASRRTGGTTGELFF | TGTGCTAGCAGGAGGACAGGGGGAACCACCGGGGAGCTGTTTTTT
15 | TRBJ1-4 | TRBV15 | TRBD1 | few | CATSSRDRPNEKLFF | TGTGCCACCAGCAGCCGGGACAGGCCAAATGAAAAACTGTTTTTT
12 | TRBJ2-5 | TRBV11-2 | - | - | CASSLVRETQYF | TGTGCCAGCAGCTTAGTTAGAGAGACCCAGTACTTC
11 | TRBJ1-1 | TRBV20-1 | TRBD1 | - | CSASDRVIAFF | TGCAGTGCGAGCGACAGGGTTATTGCTTTCTTT
19 | TRBJ1-3 | TRBV4-1 | TRBD1 | - | CASSQEVGTGTAGGNTIYF | TGCGCCAGCAGCCAAGAGGTTGGGACAGGGACGGCGGGTGGAAACACCATATATTTT
14 | TRBJ2-7 | TRBV15 | TRBD1 | - | CATSRGGDSDEQYF | TGTGCCACCAGCAGAGGTGGGGACAGTGACGAGCAGTACTTC
16 | TRBJ2-2 | TRBV5-1 | - | - | CASSFIGGKGTGELFF | TGCGCCAGCAGCTTTATCGGGGGAAAAGGAACCGGGGAGCTGTTTTTT
14 | TRBJ1-5 | TRBV4-1 | TRBD1 | once | CASSRTGRNQPQHF | TGCGCCAGCAGCCGGACAGGGAGAAATCAGCCCCAGCATTTT
17 | TRBJ2-1 | TRBV5-6 | TRBD2 | few | CASSLGVQRENRNEQFF | TGTGCCAGCAGCCTCGGGGTGCAGCGGGAGAATCGAAATGAGCAGTTCTTC
15 | TRBJ2-7 | TRBV6-5 | TRBD1 | - | CASSSGTESSYEQYF | TGTGCCAGCAGTTCCGGGACAGAGAGCTCCTACGAGCAGTACTTC
16 | TRBJ2-4 | TRBV7-2 | TRBD2 | - | CASSLASGSAKNIQYF | TGTGCCAGCAGCTTAGCTAGCGGGAGTGCTAAAAACATTCAGTACTTC
16 | TRBJ2-2 | TRBV7-8 | TRBD1 | - | CASSFASDRAVGELFF | TGTGCCAGCAGCTTCGCCTCGGACAGGGCGGTCGGGGAGCTGTTTTTT
15 | TRBJ1-6 | TRBV5-1 | - | - | CASRGSYSYNSPLHF | TGCGCCAGCCGCGGGTCTTACTCCTATAATTCACCCCTCCACTTT
14 | TRBJ2-7 | TRBV10-3 | - | - | CAVIIIGLFYEQYF | TGTGCCGTCATAATAATTGGCCTCTTCTACGAGCAGTACTTC
15 | TRBJ1-2 | TRBV15 | - | - | CATSRPRTELVGYTF | TGTGCCACCAGCAGACCCCGCACAGAGCTTGTTGGCTACACCTTC
17 | TRBJ1-2 | TRBV4-1 | TRBD1 | large | CASSYEGADRGFFGYTF | TGCGCCAGCAGCTACGAGGGAGCAGACAGGGGATTTTTTGGCTACACCTTC
14 | TRBJ1-6 | TRBV11-3 | - | - | CASSEGTLRSPLHF | TGTGCCAGCAGCGAAGGGACTTTAAGGTCACCCCTCCACTTT